This T cell receptor beta chain stems from a study of radiotherapy plus CTLA-4 blockade in lung cancer. In germline, CDR1 is SGHTA, CDR2 FQGNSA. The CDR3 is 14 residues long. The trim removed 4 bases at V and 6 bases at J, leaving 1 base unmatched. As regards this clone: Antigen specificity is unknown.

Study results and caveats: Response, reportedly, was best predicted by interferon-beta along with early blood T cell clone dynamics. TCR clones originating in tumors grew in number in blood after radiotherapy plus ipilimumab.

TCRdb's table, derived via immunoSEQ multiplex PCR, lists solely in-frame clones and lacks some. The repertoire holds about 97,000 clones, about four fifths seen once, with around 2.7% in the top ten. Here the sequenced sample was peripheral blood, taken from a patient treated with radiotherapy plus ipilimumab. This clonotype was sampled from a human donor with non-small cell lung cancer who had a partial response to radiotherapy plus ipilimumab. Some clones in this sample may be carry-over from other donors' samples. The chain carries TRBV7-2 and TRBJ1-6; TRBD1 matches 9 bases. This chain's CDR3 is CASSSGQGNSPLHF. CDR3 sequence (DNA): TGTGCCAGCAGCTCGGGACAGGGTAATTCACCCCTCCACTTT.